The sequence of this TCR beta chain was determined in a study of cytomegalovirus exposure and HLA in healthy donors. For this clone: Its antigen is not identified.

Trimming pared 6 bases from V and 4 bases from J, leaving 21 bases between. CDR3 length: 16 amino acids. The germline V gene has CDR1 MDHEN and CDR2 SYDVKM. The PCR contained 60 Vbeta and 13 Jbeta primers. TCRdb keeps only in-frame clones here, not all; method: immunoSEQ multiplex PCR. The table has some 110,000 clones, 70% to 85% seen once. Notes on the study in general: The likely explanation for a cluster of highly shared sequence variants was sequencing artifact. Across HLA loci, a later analysis found differing TCR association rates, with DRB1 most and HLA-C fewest. Cytomegalovirus association was assigned to about 150 TCR beta chains. The authors later found HLA-associated TCR beta chains more clonally expanded than equally common others.

The source material was PBMCs. The receptor was derived from a woman aged 18-35 years in good health and CMV-seropositive. The chain combines TRBV28 with TRBJ1-1; weak D call: TRBD1 (5 bases). This CDR3 is CASSPPLGLGGTEAFF. In nucleotides, the CDR3 is TGTGCCAGCAGCCCCCCTTTGGGGTTGGGGGGCACTGAAGCTTTCTTT.